One sample yielded the 29 T cell receptor beta chains listed below, sequenced in a study of identical twins. TCRdb passed the 5' RACE reads through MiXCR, listing each CDR3 protein once. The top ten hold 0.5% to 0.65% of the sample, which has about 460,000 distinct CDR3 sequences, 14% seen once. In addition, the sample was reused for a study of yellow fever vaccine responses in identical twins.

Sample: CD4+ T cells sorted from blood. Receptors were obtained from a woman between 18 and 29 years old in good health.

This clonotype was detected a few times. The chain uses TRBV28 and TRBJ2-1; 11 nucleotides match TRBD1. This CDR3 spans 16 amino acids. V lost 6 bases, J lost 4 bases, and 8 bases stayed unmatched. Germline CDR1 is MDHEN and CDR2 is SYDVKM. Here the CDR3 DNA reads TGTGCCAGCAGCTCCTTCGGGACAGGGGGGTACAATGAGCAGTTCTTC. This sequence encodes CASSSFGTGGYNEQFF. The complete variable domain, with remaining parts taken from reference TRBV28 and TRBJ2-1, reads DVKVTQSSRYLVKRTGEKVFLECVQDMDHENMFWYRQDPGLGLRLIYFSYDVKMKEKGDIPEGYSVSREKKERFSLILESASTNQTSMYLCASSSFGTGGYNEQFFGPGTRLTVL.

This sequence joins TRBV28 and TRBJ2-3; the D is unclear. The germline CDR1 and CDR2 sequences are MDHEN and SYDVKM. Between the trimmed V and J ends, which lost 4 bases and 2 bases, there was a span of 13 bases. The CDR3 extends over 15 amino acids. CDR3 DNA: TGTGCCAGCAGTTCAAACCGAGCGAACACAGATACGCAGTATTTT. It is translated as CASSSNRANTDTQYF.

This clonotype showed up many times. The chain couples TRBV15 to TRBJ2-3; no clear D gene. V was cut by 0 bases and J by 6 bases, with 4 bases left in between. CDR1 is LNHNV, CDR2 YYDKDF, per germline (reference sequence). The CDR3 is 12 residues long. CDR3 in amino acids: CATSRDRDTQYF. The CDR3 bases are TGTGCCACCAGCAGAGATAGGGATACGCAGTATTTT.

The chain links TRBV7-9 to TRBJ2-1, with 11 bases aligning to TRBD2. V lost 1 base, J lost 4 bases, and 6 bases stayed unmatched. The CDR3 extends over 17 amino acids. Germline CDR1 is SEHNR and CDR2 is FQNEAQ (reference sequence). The CDR3 bases are TGTGCCAGCAGCTTAGGGCTAGCGGGAGGAGGGTACAATGAGCAGTTCTTC. Translating gives CASSLGLAGGGYNEQFF.

V is TRBV6-1 and J is TRBJ1-4; TRBD1 agrees at 10 bases. Per germline, CDR1 MNHNS and CDR2 SASEGT. The CDR3 is 16 residues long. Trimming cost V 6 bases and J 2 bases; bases outside gene matches: 6. For the CDR3, the DNA is TGTGCCAGCAGCCGATGGGACAGGGGCACTAATGAAAAACTGTTTTTT. It is translated as CASSRWDRGTNEKLFF.

The rearrangement uses TRBV12-3 or TRBV12-4 and TRBJ2-7; possibly TRBD1 for D (6 bases). V lost 6 bases and J lost 4, with 13 bases in between. This CDR3 is built from 13 residues. The CDR3 loop reads CASRAGQIYEQYF. CDR3 bases: TGTGCCAGCAGGGCCGGACAGATTTACGAGCAGTACTTC.

V and J are TRBV20-1 and TRBJ2-5, with D perhaps TRBD1 or TRBD2 (5 bases each). Germline CDR1 and CDR2: DFQATT and SNEGSKA (reference sequence). V was shortened by 3 bases and J by 3 bases, with 23 bases between the two germline ends. This CDR3 has 17 residues. CDR3 in DNA: TGCAGTGCTAGGAAGAGGCAGGGAGAATTTCGTGAAGAGACCCAGTACTTC. It translates to CSARKRQGEFREETQYF.

This chain uses TRBV20-1 with TRBJ1-1; no reliable D call. This CDR3 is built from 15 residues. Germline V gives CDR1 DFQATT, CDR2 SNEGSKA (reference sequence). The V end was cut by 6 bases, the J end by 6 bases, with 23 bases between. CDR3 coding DNA: TGCAGTGCCCTCACACGGATCCCGGGTCATGCTGAAGCTTTCTTT. As protein: CSALTRIPGHAEAFF.

The chain joins TRBV18 to TRBJ2-7; the D is unclear. CDR1 is KGHSH and CDR2 is LQKENI in the germline V gene. The CDR3 is made up of 14 amino acids. Between the trimmed V and J ends, which lost 3 bases and 0 bases, there was a span of 9 bases. The CDR3 DNA reads TGTGCCAGCTCACCGGTAAGCAGCTCCTACGAGCAGTACTTC. Protein: CASSPVSSSYEQYF.

The chain links TRBV7-9 to TRBJ2-7, with 8 positions matching TRBD2. V lost 5 bases to trimming and J lost 10 bases; unmatched junction nucleotides: 13. The germline V gene encodes CDR1 SEHNR and CDR2 FQNEAQ (reference sequence). The CDR3 is 14 amino acids. The CDR3 sequence: CASSHAGGPKYQYF. The CDR3 nucleotides read TGTGCCAGCAGCCACGCGGGGGGTCCAAAGTACCAGTACTTC.

This clonotype was seen a handful of times. The V gene is TRBV20-1, the J gene TRBJ2-1; 11 bases line up with TRBD2. Trimming removed 0 bases from V and 6 bases from J; junction bases left unmatched: 7. The CDR3 is 16 amino acids. The germline gives CDR1 DFQATT, CDR2 SNEGSKA (reference sequence). For the CDR3, the DNA is TGCAGTGCTAGAGACACTACCGGGACTAGCGGCAATGAGCAGTTCTTC. The encoded protein is CSARDTTGTSGNEQFF.

In its sample, this clonotype was seen a few times. V and J are TRBV7-9 and TRBJ1-2; D possibly corresponds to TRBD1 (6 bases). The germline CDR1 and CDR2 sequences are SEHNR and FQNEAQ (reference sequence). Trimming took off 1 base at V and 4 bases at J, with 13 bases between the two ends. This CDR3 comprises 15 residues. DNA for the CDR3: TGTGCCAGCAGCTTAGTGCAGGGGTCCACCTATGGCTACACCTTC. Translating gives CASSLVQGSTYGYTF.

The chain recombines TRBV29-1 with TRBJ1-4, with 7 bases identical to TRBD1. This CDR3 is 12 amino acids long. Germline assignment: CDR1 SQVTM and CDR2 ANQGSEA. The V and J ends lost 7 bases and 6 bases, in that order; junction bases with no gene match: 5. The CDR3 reads CSGRDSYEKLFF. The DNA of the CDR3 is TGCAGCGGACGGGACAGCTATGAAAAACTGTTTTTT.

This chain links TRBV3-1 with TRBJ2-5; TRBD1 might be the D (6 bases). This CDR3 spans 14 amino acids. The germline V gene encodes CDR1 LGHDT and CDR2 YNNKEL (reference sequence). Trimming left V 4 bases short and J 4 bases short, with 13 bases between. CDR3 loop: CASSLRTDLETQYF. DNA for the CDR3: TGTGCCAGCAGCCTAAGGACAGACCTAGAGACCCAGTACTTC.

This clonotype was counted only a few times. The chain recombines TRBV12-5 with TRBJ1-1; D is perhaps TRBD1 (6 bases). This CDR3 is 12 amino acids long. Trimming stripped 7 bases from V and 0 bases from J, with 6 bases between. Germline V gene lookup returns CDR1 LGHNT and CDR2 FRNRAP. The CDR3, as DNA: TGTGCTAGTGAGGGGGTGAACACTGAAGCTTTCTTT. Translated: CASEGVNTEAFF.

The V gene is TRBV30, the J gene TRBJ2-3; the match to TRBD2 covers 11 bases. In germline, CDR1 is GTSNPN, CDR2 SVGIG (reference sequence). The CDR3 runs to 14 residues. The CDR3 nucleotides read TGTGCATATCGACTAGCGGGAAATGTAGATACGCAGTATTTT. This gives the protein CAYRLAGNVDTQYF.

The V gene is TRBV15, the J gene TRBJ1-2, with 7 positions matching TRBD1. V was clipped by 1 base and J by 8 bases; unmatched bases: 7. The CDR3 sequence is 14 residues long. The germline V gene encodes CDR1 LNHNV and CDR2 YYDKDF (reference sequence). CDR3 DNA: TGTGCCACCAGCAGAGGACAGGGAGAATGGGGCTACACCTTC. This translates into CATSRGQGEWGYTF.

There are a few counts of this clonotype. V is TRBV20-1 and J is TRBJ2-5; perhaps TRBD2 as D (5 bases). V shed 6 bases and J shed 0 bases, with 14 bases lying between them. CDR1 and CDR2 (germline): DFQATT, SNEGSKA (reference sequence). The CDR3 consists of 14 residues. As DNA, the CDR3 is TGCAGTGCGGAGGCTGCCTCCTACCAAGAGACCCAGTACTTC. Amino acids: CSAEAASYQETQYF.

This clonotype was counted between two and nine times. The rearrangement uses TRBV11-1 and TRBJ2-3; 7 bases fit TRBD2. CDR3 length equals 13 residues. Germline values: CDR1 SGHAT, CDR2 FQDESV (reference sequence). V lost 3 bases to trimming and J lost 7 bases; unmatched junction nucleotides: 4. The CDR3 is CASSFRRENTQYF. DNA of the CDR3: TGTGCCAGCAGCTTCAGGCGGGAGAATACGCAGTATTTT.

The chain recombines TRBV24-1 with TRBJ2-1; the D call may be TRBD1 or TRBD2 (5 bases each). The CDR3 totals 16 residues. V lost 2 bases and J lost 7, with 17 bases in between. Germline CDR1 and CDR2: KGHDR and SFDVKD. The CDR3, as DNA: TGTGCCACCAGTGATTCCGGCCCGGGACGGCAAAATGAGCAGTTCTTC. It yields the protein CATSDSGPGRQNEQFF.

This chain uses TRBV3-1 with TRBJ2-7, with TRBD2 as a possible D gene (6 bases). The CDR3 has 13 residues. CDR1 LGHDT and CDR2 YNNKEL come from the germline V gene (reference sequence). The V and J ends lost 1 base and 4 bases respectively, with 8 bases between them. CDR3 sequence reads: CASSQGGVYEQYF. The DNA for the CDR3 is TGTGCCAGCAGCCAAGGGGGGGTTTACGAGCAGTACTTC.

The rearrangement uses TRBV27 and TRBJ2-4; 8 bases line up with TRBD1. Per the germline V gene, CDR1 is MNHEY and CDR2 is SMNVEV (reference sequence). After removal of 4 bases from V and 4 bases from J, the junction contained 3 bases not matched to a gene. This CDR3 region has 14 residues. The CDR3, as DNA: TGTGCCAGCAGTTCCGACAGGGGAAAAAACATTCAGTACTTC. Protein: CASSSDRGKNIQYF.

This clonotype was seen a few times. This could be a read error, since a much larger clone is one nucleotide away. The rearrangement links TRBV5-1 to TRBJ2-3; the D gene is possibly TRBD2 (5 bases). Germline V gene data show CDR1 as SGHRS and CDR2 as YFSETQ. The CDR3 is 14 residues long. V was pared by 1 base and J by 1 base, with 7 bases between. The CDR3 DNA reads as TGCGCCAGCAGCTTGACAGCGGGCACAGATACGCAGTATTTT. As protein: CASSLTAGTDTQYF.

In its sample, this clonotype was seen many times. V and J are TRBV5-1 and TRBJ2-5; D is perhaps TRBD2 (6 bases). Trimming removed 4 bases from V and 3 bases from J, with 10 bases in between. CDR1 and CDR2 (germline): SGHRS, YFSETQ. The CDR3 runs to 13 residues. In DNA form, the CDR3 reads TGCGCCAGCAGCAGATGGGGGGAAGAGACCCAGTACTTC. Its translation: CASSRWGEETQYF.

CDR3 sequence reads: CASSESLGQGNNEQFF. CDR3 DNA: TGCGCCAGCAGCGAGTCCTTGGGACAGGGAAACAATGAGCAGTTCTTC. The rearrangement joins TRBV5-1 to TRBJ2-1; 9 bases agree with TRBD1. The CDR3 runs 16 residues. Germline CDR1 reads SGHRS; CDR2 reads YFSETQ. V lost 4 bases to trimming and J lost 5 bases; unmatched junction nucleotides: 10.

This clonotype was counted between two and nine times. CDR3 protein: CASSLRGGINEQFF. CDR3 nucleotide sequence: TGTGCCAGCAGCCTTCGGGGGGGGATAAATGAGCAGTTCTTC. The V gene is TRBV3-1, the J gene TRBJ2-1, with 8 bases aligning to TRBD2. V trimming: 4 bases; J trimming: 7 bases; junction bases outside the gene matches: 6. The CDR3 is 14 amino acids. Germline CDR1 and CDR2: LGHDT and YNNKEL (reference sequence).

The chain combines TRBV27 with TRBJ2-2; 7 positions agree with TRBD2. CDR3 length: 16 amino acids. V lost 5 bases, J lost 6 bases, and 12 bases stayed unmatched. CDR1 and CDR2 from the germline V gene are MNHEY and SMNVEV (reference sequence). CDR3: CASSPWGGVDPGELFF. CDR3 nucleotides: TGTGCCAGCAGTCCCTGGGGGGGTGTAGATCCCGGGGAGCTGTTTTTT.

This clonotype was recorded at least ten times. The rearrangement uses TRBV24-1 and TRBJ2-1, with 11 bases identical to TRBD1. The V gene end was trimmed by 3 bases and the J gene end by 2 bases; junction bases not matched to a gene: 8. The germline V gene has CDR1 KGHDR and CDR2 SFDVKD. The CDR3 runs 18 residues. CDR3: CATSDLPDRGPTYNEQFF. As DNA, the CDR3 is TGTGCCACCAGTGATCTCCCGGACAGGGGGCCGACCTACAATGAGCAGTTCTTC.

J is TRBJ2-1 and V is TRBV6-5, with a possible D match to TRBD2 (6 bases). V gave up 5 bases and J gave up 11 bases, with 13 bases separating them. This CDR3 contains 12 residues. CDR1 is MNHEY and CDR2 is SVGAGI in the germline V gene. The CDR3 loop is CASSEGAGKQFF. The CDR3 bases are TGTGCCAGCAGTGAGGGAGCGGGTAAGCAGTTCTTC.